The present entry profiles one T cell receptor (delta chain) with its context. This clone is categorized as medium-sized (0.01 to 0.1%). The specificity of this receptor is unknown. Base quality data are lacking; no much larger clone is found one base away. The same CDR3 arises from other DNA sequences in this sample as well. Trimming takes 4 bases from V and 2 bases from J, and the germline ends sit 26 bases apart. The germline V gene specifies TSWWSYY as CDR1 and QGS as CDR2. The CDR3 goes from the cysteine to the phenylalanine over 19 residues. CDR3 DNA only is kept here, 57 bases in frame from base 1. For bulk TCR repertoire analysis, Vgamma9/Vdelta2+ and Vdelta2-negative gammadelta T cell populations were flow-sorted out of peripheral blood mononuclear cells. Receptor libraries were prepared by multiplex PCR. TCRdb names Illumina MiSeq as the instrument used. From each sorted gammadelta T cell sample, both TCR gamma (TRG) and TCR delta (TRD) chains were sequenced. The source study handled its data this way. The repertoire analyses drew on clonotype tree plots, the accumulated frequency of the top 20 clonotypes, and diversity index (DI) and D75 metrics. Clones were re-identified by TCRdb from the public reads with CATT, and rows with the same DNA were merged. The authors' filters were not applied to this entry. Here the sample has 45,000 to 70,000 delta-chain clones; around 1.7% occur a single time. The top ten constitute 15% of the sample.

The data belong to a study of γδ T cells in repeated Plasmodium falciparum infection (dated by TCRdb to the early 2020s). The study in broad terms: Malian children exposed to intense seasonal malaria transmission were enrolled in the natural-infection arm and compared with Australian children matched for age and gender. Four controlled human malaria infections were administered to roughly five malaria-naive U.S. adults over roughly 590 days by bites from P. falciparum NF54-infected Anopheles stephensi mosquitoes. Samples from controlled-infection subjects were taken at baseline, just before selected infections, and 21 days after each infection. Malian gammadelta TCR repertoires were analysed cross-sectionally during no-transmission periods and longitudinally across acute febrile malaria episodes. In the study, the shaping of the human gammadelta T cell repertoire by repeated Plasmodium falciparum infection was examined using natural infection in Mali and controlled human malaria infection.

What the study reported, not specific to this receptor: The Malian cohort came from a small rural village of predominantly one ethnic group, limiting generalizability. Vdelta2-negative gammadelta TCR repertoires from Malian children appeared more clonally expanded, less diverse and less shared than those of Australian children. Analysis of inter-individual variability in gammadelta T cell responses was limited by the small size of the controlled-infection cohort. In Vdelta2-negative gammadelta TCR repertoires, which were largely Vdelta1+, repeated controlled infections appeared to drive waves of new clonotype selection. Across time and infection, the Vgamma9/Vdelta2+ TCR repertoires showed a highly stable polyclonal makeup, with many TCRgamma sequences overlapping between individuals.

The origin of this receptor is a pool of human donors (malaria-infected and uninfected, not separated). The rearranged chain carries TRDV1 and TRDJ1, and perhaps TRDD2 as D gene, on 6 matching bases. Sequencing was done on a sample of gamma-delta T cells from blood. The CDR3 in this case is CALGVAFRIVLARTDKLIF. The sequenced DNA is TGTGCTCTTGGGGTCGCCTTCCGAATCGTACTGGCCCGTACCGATAAACTCATCTTT.